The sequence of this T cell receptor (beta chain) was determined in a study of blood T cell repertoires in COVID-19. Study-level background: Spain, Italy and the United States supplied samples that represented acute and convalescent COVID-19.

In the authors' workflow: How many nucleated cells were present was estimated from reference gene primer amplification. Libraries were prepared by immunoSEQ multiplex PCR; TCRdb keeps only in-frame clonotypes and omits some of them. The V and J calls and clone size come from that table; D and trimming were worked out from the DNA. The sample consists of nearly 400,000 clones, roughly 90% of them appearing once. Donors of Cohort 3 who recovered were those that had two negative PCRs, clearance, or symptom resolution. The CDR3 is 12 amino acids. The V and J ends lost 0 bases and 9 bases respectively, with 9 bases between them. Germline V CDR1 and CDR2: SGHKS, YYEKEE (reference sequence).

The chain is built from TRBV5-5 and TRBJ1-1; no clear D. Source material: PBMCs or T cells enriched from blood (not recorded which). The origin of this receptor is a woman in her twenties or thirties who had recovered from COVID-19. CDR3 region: CASSLGLGKAFF. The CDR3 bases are TGTGCCAGCAGCTTGGGACTAGGTAAAGCTTTCTTT.